These 26 T cell receptor beta chains were all obtained from the same sample, sequenced in a study of cytotoxic CD8 clonotypes in ibrutinib-treated CLL. TCRdb keeps only in-frame clones here, not all; method: immunoSEQ multiplex PCR. The data hold about 160,000 clones, with roughly 84% observed a single time. This specimen consisted of PBMCs, obtained at disease progression, from a patient treated with ibrutinib. The receptors were sampled from a human donor with chronic lymphocytic leukemia.

This clone was seen a single time. The chain is built from TRBV6-5 and TRBJ2-7; D could derive from TRBD1 or TRBD2 (7 bases each). The CDR3 spans 16 residues. The V gene's germline CDR1 is MNHEY and CDR2 SVGAGI. V lost 0 bases, J lost 2 bases, and 14 bases lay in between. The CDR3 loop is CASSYSGGTATYEQYF. DNA for the CDR3: TGTGCCAGCAGTTACTCGGGAGGGACAGCTACCTACGAGCAGTACTTC.

V and J are TRBV6-1 and TRBJ2-7; either TRBD1 or TRBD2 may supply D (5 bases each). The germline gives CDR1 MNHNS, CDR2 SASEGT. This CDR3 contains 16 residues. The germline V and J ends were trimmed by 4 bases and 2 bases, with 18 bases remaining between them. CDR3 sequence: CASSGGRSFLAYEQYF. Written as DNA, the CDR3 is TGTGCCAGCAGTGGGGGACGGAGTTTTTTAGCCTACGAGCAGTACTTC.

This chain connects TRBV6-6 to TRBJ1-4, with a possible D match to TRBD1 (5 bases). CDR3 size: 15 residues. The ends were cut back, 6 bases at V and 7 bases at J, with 18 bases in the middle. Germline V CDR1 and CDR2: MNHNY, SVGAGI (reference sequence). The CDR3 region is CASSPHRGSTEKLFF. The CDR3 nucleotides read TGTGCCAGCAGCCCACATCGGGGGTCTACTGAAAAACTGTTTTTT.

The chain links TRBV14 to TRBJ2-5; no clear D gene. Germline-derived CDR1 and CDR2 are SGHDN and FVKESK. There are 12 residues in the CDR3. The germline V and J ends were trimmed by 5 bases and 7 bases, with 11 bases remaining between them. CDR3 in amino acids: CASSSPPVTQYF. CDR3 DNA sequence: TGTGCCAGCAGCTCCCCACCGGTGACCCAGTACTTC.

The V gene is TRBV5-8, the J gene TRBJ2-7, with 7 bases identical to TRBD2. CDR1 is SGHTS and CDR2 is YDEGEE in the germline V gene. J was trimmed by 2 bases and V by 2 bases; bases with no gene match: 4. CDR3 size: 14 residues. CDR3 region: CASSFNGLAYEQYF. CDR3 coding DNA: TGTGCCAGCAGCTTCAACGGACTAGCCTACGAGCAGTACTTC.

This chain links TRBV15 with TRBJ1-4; D is perhaps TRBD1 (5 bases). The V gene lost 0 bases and the J gene lost 7 bases, with 15 bases spanning the gap. CDR3 length equals 16 residues. CDR1 LNHNV and CDR2 YYDKDF come from the germline V gene (reference sequence). For the CDR3, the DNA is TGTGCCACCAGCAGAGATTTCAGGGAGGGAAGTGAAAAACTGTTTTTT. This gives the protein CATSRDFREGSEKLFF. The variable domain in full, completed from reference TRBV15 and TRBJ1-4, reads DAMVIQNPRYQVTQFGKPVTLSCSQTLNHNVMYWYQQKSSQAPKLLFHYYDKDFNNEADTPDNFQSRRPNTSFCFLDIRSPGLGDTAMYLCATSRDFREGSEKLFFGSGTQLSVL.

Comments on this clone: This same CDR3 is encoded by further DNA sequences in the sample. The chain has TRBV2 and TRBJ2-7, with D possibly TRBD1 on 5 matching bases. Germline CDR1 and CDR2: SNHLY and FYNNEI. Trimming cost V 1 base and J 2 bases, with 6 bases left between them. CDR3 size: 13 residues. The CDR3 DNA sequence: TGTGCCAGCAGTGAAGACAGGACCTACGAGCAGTACTTC. The encoded protein is CASSEDRTYEQYF.

The V gene is TRBV6-6, the J gene TRBJ2-3; D is ambiguous. Trimming took off 1 base at V and 6 bases at J, with 11 bases between the two ends. There are 14 residues in the CDR3. Germline lookup yields CDR1 MNHNY and CDR2 SVGAGI (reference sequence). CDR3 sequence (DNA): TGTGCCAGCAGTTACTTAGGACCTGCGGATACGCAGTATTTT. This codes for CASSYLGPADTQYF.

The chain uses TRBV9 and TRBJ2-1; weak D call: TRBD2 (5 bases). The CDR3 totals 14 residues. CDR1 and CDR2 from the germline V gene are SGDLS and YYNGEE. V was clipped by 2 bases and J by 10 bases, with 16 bases between them. This chain's CDR3 is CASSVAPEVDEQFF. The CDR3 DNA reads TGTGCCAGCAGCGTGGCCCCGGAGGTCGACGAGCAGTTCTTC.

The count of this clone is one. The rearrangement joins TRBV4-1 to TRBJ1-2; D gene ambiguous. The ends were cut back, 4 bases at V and 8 bases at J, with 17 bases in the middle. This CDR3 spans 14 amino acids. From germline, CDR1 is MGHRA and CDR2 YSYEKL. The CDR3 loop reads CASSPQPDSGGYTF. DNA of the CDR3: TGCGCCAGCAGCCCTCAGCCCGACTCGGGCGGCTACACCTTC.

The CDR3 region has the DNA TGCGCCAGCAGCCTGGACGGGACTAGCGGGAGTGCGCCCGGGGAGCTGTTTTTT. Translated: CASSLDGTSGSAPGELFF. The chain recombines TRBV5-1 with TRBJ2-2; 14 nucleotides line up with TRBD2. Germline V CDR1 and CDR2: SGHRS, YFSETQ. This CDR3 region has 18 residues. The V segment lost 4 bases and the J segment 6 bases; nucleotides outside the gene matches: 11. Complete variable domain (other parts from reference TRBV5-1 and TRBJ2-2): KAGVTQTPRYLIKTRGQQVTLSCSPISGHRSVSWYQQTPGQGLQFLFEYFSETQRNKGNFPGRFSGRQFSNSRSEMNVSTLELGDSALYLCASSLDGTSGSAPGELFFGEGSRLTVL.

V usage is TRBV6-5 and J usage is TRBJ2-1; D may correspond to TRBD1 or TRBD2 (5 bases each). There are 15 residues in the CDR3. Trimming took 4 bases from V and 8 from J, leaving 18 bases between them. CDR1 is MNHEY and CDR2 is SVGAGI in the germline V gene. The CDR3 DNA reads as TGTGCCAGCAGTTCACCCGCCGAGGGGCGCGATGAGCAGTTCTTC. Its translation is CASSSPAEGRDEQFF.

The chain is built from TRBV15 and TRBJ2-1; TRBD2 matches 10 bases. Germline lookup yields CDR1 LNHNV and CDR2 YYDKDF (reference sequence). The V gene end was trimmed by 4 bases and the J gene end by 7 bases; junction bases not matched to a gene: 7. The CDR3 runs 15 residues. CDR3: CATSMSSGRLNEQFF. The CDR3 coding sequence is TGTGCCACCAGCATGTCTAGCGGGAGATTAAATGAGCAGTTCTTC.

This chain links TRBV19 with TRBJ1-5; D gene unclear. V was shortened by 3 bases and J by 4 bases, with 7 bases between the two germline ends. The CDR3 length is 13 residues. Germline assignment: CDR1 LNHDA and CDR2 SQIVND (reference sequence). CDR3 sequence reads: CASSMAVNQPQHF. The CDR3, as DNA: TGTGCCAGTAGTATGGCGGTAAATCAGCCCCAGCATTTT.

The V call is TRBV27, the J call TRBJ2-3; D call uncertain. Germline loops: CDR1 MNHEY, CDR2 SMNVEV (reference sequence). The CDR3 loop spans 13 amino acids. V gave up 0 bases and J gave up 2 bases, with 3 bases separating them. The CDR3 DNA reads TGTGCCAGCAGTTTATCCGACACAGATACGCAGTATTTT. Amino acids: CASSLSDTDTQYF.

The V and J genes are TRBV4-1 and TRBJ2-5; the D gene is possibly TRBD2 (7 bases). Germline lookup yields CDR1 MGHRA and CDR2 YSYEKL. Trimming removed 3 bases at V and 1 base at J, with 12 bases between. The CDR3 contains 15 residues. This CDR3 reads CASSHLGGAQETQYF. The CDR3 DNA is TGCGCCAGCAGCCATCTGGGGGGGGCCCAAGAGACCCAGTACTTC.

The chain carries TRBV19 and TRBJ1-2; a weak D match, TRBD1 (6 bases). Germline values: CDR1 LNHDA, CDR2 SQIVND (reference sequence). CDR3 length: 13 residues. Trimming took 6 bases from V and 4 from J, leaving 12 bases between them. CDR3 protein: CASSSVGGYGYTF. For the CDR3, the DNA is TGTGCCAGTAGCTCCGTAGGGGGCTATGGCTACACCTTC.

This rearrangement joins TRBV5-1 to TRBJ2-7, with 8 bases that match TRBD2. Germline lookup yields CDR1 SGHRS and CDR2 YFSETQ. V lost 4 bases and J lost 3; bases outside the gene matches: 6. This CDR3 has 14 residues. CDR3: CASSPIAGFYEQYF. The CDR3 DNA is TGCGCCAGCAGCCCAATAGCGGGATTCTACGAGCAGTACTTC.

The chain combines TRBV28 with TRBJ2-1; 11 bases map to TRBD2. The length of the CDR3 is 18 residues. The germline V gene has CDR1 MDHEN and CDR2 SYDVKM. The junction had 14 bases not matched to a gene; V was cut back by 4 bases and J by 6 bases. CDR3 nucleotide sequence: TGTGCCAGCAGTTCTTACACTACTACTAGCGGGAGTTTCAATGAGCAGTTCTTC. Translation gives CASSSYTTTSGSFNEQFF.

The rearrangement uses TRBV6-5 and TRBJ2-5; 13 bases agree with TRBD2. Germline V lookup: CDR1 MNHEY, CDR2 SVGAGI. The junction had 9 bases not matched to a gene; V was cut back by 4 bases and J by 7 bases. This CDR3 contains 16 residues. The CDR3 reads CASSLGLAGRGGTQYF. The CDR3 nucleotides read TGTGCCAGCAGTTTGGGACTAGCGGGACGGGGGGGGACCCAGTACTTC.

The chain carries TRBV11-3 and TRBJ2-3, with 7 bases that match TRBD1. V dropped 4 bases and J dropped 0; count of bases not matched to a gene: 7. The CDR3 is 16 residues long. Germline V CDR1 and CDR2: SGHNT, YENEEA. CDR3 sequence (DNA): TGTGCCAGCAGCTCCGACAGGGTTTCTAGCACAGATACGCAGTATTTT. Its translation: CASSSDRVSSTDTQYF.

This chain links TRBV5-1 with TRBJ2-2, with 8 bases lining up with TRBD2. Germline V gene data show CDR1 as SGHRS and CDR2 as YFSETQ. V trimming: 3 bases; J trimming: 5 bases; junction bases outside the gene matches: 9. The CDR3 is 16 amino acids. The chain's CDR3 is CASSSEREMGTGELFF. The CDR3 DNA sequence: TGCGCCAGCAGCTCTGAGCGGGAGATGGGGACCGGGGAGCTGTTTTTT.

This clone was detected many times. J is TRBJ1-2 and V is TRBV7-8, with TRBD1 matching over 10 bases. The CDR3 has 18 residues. The germline V gene has CDR1 SGHVS and CDR2 FQNEAQ. Germline trimming cut 4 bases from V and 2 bases from J; bases unmatched to any gene: 13. In DNA form, the CDR3 reads TGTGCCAGCAGCTCTCATATCCCCCGGGACAGGGGCAACTATGGCTACACCTTC. Translation gives CASSSHIPRDRGNYGYTF.

This chain connects TRBV7-2 to TRBJ1-1; D possibly corresponds to TRBD1 (5 bases). Germline CDR1 reads SGHTA; CDR2 reads FQGNSA. This CDR3 has 15 residues. V was clipped by 1 base and J by 4 bases, with 13 bases between them. The chain's CDR3 is CASSLVAERGTEAFF. In DNA form, the CDR3 reads TGTGCCAGCAGCTTAGTCGCGGAGAGGGGCACTGAAGCTTTCTTT.

This clone was seen repeatedly, ten times or more. V and J are TRBV25-1 and TRBJ1-2, with TRBD1 matching 9 bases. CDR1 is MGHDK and CDR2 is SYGVNS in the germline V gene. The J segment lost 4 bases and the V segment lost 3 bases, leaving 9 bases of the junction unmatched. The CDR3 runs 16 residues. The CDR3 bases are TGTGCCAGCAGTGAGGGTAGGGGGACAGGGTCCTATGGCTACACCTTC. The encoded protein is CASSEGRGTGSYGYTF.

The chain carries TRBV7-2 and TRBJ2-7; no clear D gene. The V end was cut by 6 bases, the J end by 2 bases, with 11 bases between. Germline V lookup: CDR1 SGHTA, CDR2 FQGNSA. This CDR3 is 13 amino acids long. As DNA, the CDR3 is TGTGCCAGCAGTCCATGGGTAGCCTACGAGCAGTACTTC. This translates into CASSPWVAYEQYF.